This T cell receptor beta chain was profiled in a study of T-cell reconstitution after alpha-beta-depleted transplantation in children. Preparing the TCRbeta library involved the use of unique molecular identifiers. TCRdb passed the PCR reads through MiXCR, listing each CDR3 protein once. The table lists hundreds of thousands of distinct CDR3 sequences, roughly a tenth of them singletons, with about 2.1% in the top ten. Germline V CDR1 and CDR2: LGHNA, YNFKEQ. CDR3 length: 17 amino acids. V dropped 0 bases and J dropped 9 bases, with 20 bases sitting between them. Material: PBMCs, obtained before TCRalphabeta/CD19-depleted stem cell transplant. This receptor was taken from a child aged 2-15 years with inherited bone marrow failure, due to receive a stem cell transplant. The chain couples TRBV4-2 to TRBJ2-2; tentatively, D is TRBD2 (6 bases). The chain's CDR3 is CASSQDWRGVRSRELFF. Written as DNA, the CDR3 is TGTGCCAGCAGCCAAGATTGGAGGGGTGTTAGGTCCAGGGAGCTGTTTTTT.